Shown below are 10 T cell receptor beta chains from a single sample sequenced in a study of T cell responses to AZD1222 COVID-19 vaccine. The repertoire was sequenced with immunoSEQ multiplex PCR; TCRdb's copy has only in-frame clones and lacks some. The sample has 99,000 or so clones; 87% are singletons. The material sequenced was peripheral blood, taken on day 0 of AZD1222 vaccination. The source of these receptors is an adult in good health.

The gene calls are TRBV2 and TRBJ2-7; D call uncertain. The CDR3 loop spans 14 amino acids. CDR1 is SNHLY and CDR2 is FYNNEI in the germline V gene. Trimming cost V 4 bases and J 3 bases, with 13 bases left between them. The CDR3 DNA is TGTGCCAGCAGTGGAGGAGCACCCGGCTACGAGCAGTACTTC. Encoded protein: CASSGGAPGYEQYF.

The rearrangement links TRBV5-4 to TRBJ2-1; 7 nucleotides agree with TRBD1. V shed 1 base and J 5 bases; nucleotides not matched to a gene: 9. Germline V lookup: CDR1 SGHNT, CDR2 YYREEE (reference sequence). The CDR3 consists of 16 residues. In DNA form, the CDR3 reads TGTGCCAGCAGCTTGTCAGTCGACAGGGACAACAATGAGCAGTTCTTC. It specifies CASSLSVDRDNNEQFF.

The CDR3: CASSYRGGGNTGELFF. DNA of the CDR3: TGTGCCAGCAGTTACCGTGGCGGGGGGAACACCGGGGAGCTGTTTTTT. The rearrangement links TRBV6-2 or TRBV6-3 to TRBJ2-2; 7 positions agree with TRBD2. Trimming removed 2 bases from V and 1 base from J; junction bases left unmatched: 4. This CDR3 has 16 amino acids. Germline V gene data show CDR1 as MNHEY and CDR2 as SVGEGT.

As DNA, the CDR3 is TGTGCCAGTCAAGGACCGCTGAACACTGAAGCTTTCTTT. It encodes CASQGPLNTEAFF. The chain is built from TRBV6-5 and TRBJ1-1, with D hard to call. This CDR3 is 13 amino acids long. The V and J ends lost 9 bases and 0 bases respectively, with 11 bases between them. Germline-derived CDR1 and CDR2 are MNHEY and SVGAGI.

The chain joins TRBV29-1 to TRBJ1-1, with D tentatively TRBD1 (6 bases). The CDR3 totals 14 residues. With 7 bases removed from V and 1 base from J, the gap between germline ends came to 16 bases. Germline lookup yields CDR1 SQVTM and CDR2 ANQGSEA. CDR3 in DNA: TGCAGCGCCGGGGGGCTGTTTTCGAACACTGAAGCTTTCTTT. Its translation is CSAGGLFSNTEAFF. Complete variable domain (other parts from reference TRBV29-1 and TRBJ1-1): SAVISQKPSRDICQRGTSLTIQCQVDSQVTMMFWYRQQPGQSLTLIATANQGSEATYESGFVIDKFPISRPNLTFSTLTVSNMSPEDSSIYLCSAGGLFSNTEAFFGQGTRLTVV.

The chain links TRBV7-2 to TRBJ2-7; unclear D gene. V was trimmed by 5 bases and J by 6 bases, leaving 11 bases between them. The CDR3 runs 12 residues. CDR1 and CDR2 from the germline V gene are SGHTA and FQGNSA. The CDR3 DNA sequence: TGTGCCAGCAGCACCTCGAGACCCGAGCAGTACTTC. Amino acids: CASSTSRPEQYF.

The CDR3 DNA sequence: TGCAGTGCTAGTGTAACTAGCGGGAGATTCACAGATACGCAGTATTTT. Protein product: CSASVTSGRFTDTQYF. The chain recombines TRBV20-1 with TRBJ2-3; TRBD2 aligns across 11 bases. The V segment lost 3 bases and the J segment 2 bases; nucleotides outside the gene matches: 7. Germline values: CDR1 DFQATT, CDR2 SNEGSKA (reference sequence). CDR3 length equals 16 residues.

This rearrangement joins TRBV6-1 to TRBJ1-5; unclear D gene. The CDR3 sequence is 16 residues long. V lost 1 base and J lost 2, with 12 bases in between. Germline CDR1 is MNHNS and CDR2 is SASEGT. CDR3 coding DNA: TGTGCCAGCAGTGAAGTCCCGGGTCTAGGCAATCAGCCCCAGCATTTT. This codes for CASSEVPGLGNQPQHF.

CDR3 coding DNA: TGTGCCAGCAGCCAGAAACCGGGACACCTCAACACTGAAGCTTTCTTT. It codes for CASSQKPGHLNTEAFF. The V gene is TRBV5-6, the J gene TRBJ1-1, with a possible D match to TRBD1 (6 bases). Trimming cost V 4 bases and J 2 bases, with 18 bases left between them. The CDR3 totals 16 residues. Per the germline V gene, CDR1 is SGHDT and CDR2 is YYEEEE.

The gene calls are TRBV6-5 and TRBJ2-3; D possibly corresponds to TRBD2 (7 bases). The V end was cut by 2 bases, the J end by 15 bases, with 15 bases between. CDR1 and CDR2 from the germline V gene are MNHEY and SVGAGI. The CDR3 consists of 12 residues. The CDR3 bases are TGTGCCAGCAGTTACGGGGGGGGGCTGCCCTATTTT. Encoded protein: CASSYGGGLPYF.